This T cell receptor (beta chain) was captured by sequencing in a study of blood T cell repertoires in COVID-19. For the study at large: Sites across the United States, Italy and Spain contributed samples from acute and convalescent COVID-19. PBMCs, B-cell-depleted T cells, or T cells were the source of the cDNA or gDNA that made up the material.

The CDR3 runs to 15 residues. V dropped 1 base and J dropped 9; count of bases not matched to a gene: 8. CDR1 is SGHTA and CDR2 is FQGTGA in the germline V gene. Original processing notes: For nucleated cells, counts were estimated from reference gene primer amplification. The data were produced by immunoSEQ multiplex PCR, yet TCRdb's version contains in-frame clones alone and is incomplete. That table furnishes V, J and clone size, whereas the DNA furnished D and trimming. The sample lists a few hundred thousand clones, approximately 91% occurring once. This chain uses TRBV7-3 with TRBJ2-1; TRBD2 matches 8 bases. This clonotype was sampled from a woman between 40 and 50 years old who had recovered from COVID-19. Material for sequencing was peripheral blood. For the CDR3, the DNA is TGTGCCAGCAGCTTAAGTACTAGCGGTCGGGGTGAGCAGTTCTTC. It encodes CASSLSTSGRGEQFF.